This T cell receptor beta chain was captured in a study of blood T cell repertoires in COVID-19. Study-level information: Acute and convalescent COVID-19 specimens originated in the United States, Italy and Spain. The analysed material was cDNA or gDNA that came from T cells, B-cell-depleted T cells, or PBMCs.

Original processing notes: Reference gene primer amplification in the assay estimated nucleated cell counts. Sequenced by immunoSEQ multiplex PCR; TCRdb stores in-frame clones only, minus some. The DNA was the basis for D and trimming; V, J and clone size are from that table. There are about 230,000 clones in the sample; about 90% occur only once, and roughly 2.5% lies in the top ten. V trimming: 2 bases; J trimming: 9 bases; junction bases outside the gene matches: 3. CDR3 length: 14 residues. CDR1 is MNHEY and CDR2 is SVGEGT in the germline V gene. Sequenced input: peripheral blood. V usage is TRBV6-2 or TRBV6-3 and J usage is TRBJ1-6; TRBD1 matches at 8 bases. The clonotype originates from a woman aged 55-75 years with acute or convalescent COVID-19. As DNA, the CDR3 is TGTGCCAGCAGTTACCCAGGGGGCGCTTCACCCCTCCACTTT. It is translated as CASSYPGGASPLHF.